The clone carrying this T cell receptor (beta chain) appeared many times. The CDR3 totals 11 residues. V lost 4 bases and J 9 bases, leaving 7 bases between the germline ends. Germline V gene lookup returns CDR1 SGHAT and CDR2 FQNNGV. The data were obtained in a study of blood T cell repertoires in COVID-19. On the study more broadly: Nucleic acid was either cDNA or gDNA, and it came from T cells, B-cell-depleted T cells, or PBMCs.

As processed by the authors: Estimation of nucleated cell counts was performed using reference gene primer amplification. Method: immunoSEQ multiplex PCR; TCRdb's copy keeps in-frame clones and lacks some. V and J calls and clone size are given by that table; D and trimming were obtained from the DNA. The data hold about 100,000 clones, with more than 85% observed a single time. The origin of this receptor is a man in his fifties or sixties with acute or convalescent COVID-19. The chain is built from TRBV11-2 and TRBJ2-1, with D possibly matching TRBD2 (6 bases). Source material: peripheral blood. CDR3: CASSYGGEQFF. The CDR3 DNA follows: TGTGCCAGCAGCTACGGGGGTGAGCAGTTCTTC.